The clone carrying this T cell receptor beta chain has at least ten counts. As yet, its antigen is unknown. Other DNA sequences in the sample encode the same CDR3. Every bit of the isolated RNA underwent reverse transcription, so sequencing read expressed TCRB transcripts. Measured with immunoSEQ multiplex PCR; TCRdb has only the in-frame clones, and not every one. The sample carries roughly 290,000 clones, approximately 8.1% recorded once. Germline V CDR1 and CDR2: LNHDA, SQIVND (reference sequence). This CDR3 is built from 17 residues. V lost 3 bases and J lost 0; bases outside the gene matches: 3. This entry is derived from a study of beta chain features in type 1 diabetes. Study-wide findings and caveats: Shortening of TCRB CDR3s, moderate but significant, appeared in all four CD4+ subsets of Type 1 diabetes patients.

This receptor was obtained from a woman between 18 and 30 years old in good health. Sequenced: central memory CD4+ T cells from blood. This chain uses TRBV19 with TRBJ2-6; TRBD1 aligns across 9 bases. The CDR3 reads CASSIGQGSSGANVLTF. Here the CDR3 DNA reads TGTGCCAGTAGTATTGGACAGGGGAGCTCTGGGGCCAACGTCCTGACTTTC.